Ten or more counts support the clone carrying this TCR beta chain. This CDR3 has 15 amino acids. The germline V gene has CDR1 LGHNA and CDR2 YSLEER. The V end lost 3 bases, the J end lost 7 bases, and 17 bases lay between the germline ends. The entry originates in a study of T cells after yellow fever vaccination. The 5'RACE template-switching step produced TCR cDNA and added a universal primer site and UMIs. TCRdb independently ran MiXCR on the 5' RACE reads; one entry per CDR3 protein. The table shows a few hundred thousand distinct CDR3 sequences, with 4.1% occurring only once. This TCR derives from a man aged 18 to 29 who received the YFV17D yellow fever vaccine. The chain couples TRBV4-3 to TRBJ2-3; either TRBD1 or TRBD2 may fit D (5 bases each). Source: PBMCs, taken 5 days after the yellow fever booster vaccination. DNA of the CDR3: TGCGCCAGCAGCCAGTCCCGGGACCCTCCTTATACGCAGTATTTT. It codes for CASSQSRDPPYTQYF.